This T cell receptor beta chain came from a study of PD-1 blockade in classical Hodgkin lymphoma. Broader study findings: Lower baseline TCR diversity was reported for newly diagnosed patients than for healthy donors.

This clone has only a few counts. As yet, its antigen is unknown. This table comes from immunoSEQ multiplex PCR, and its TCRdb copy is limited to in-frame clones, with some not included. The top ten clones hold about 2.7% of a sample with tens of thousands of clones, nearly 70% of them seen once. The CDR3 is made up of 14 amino acids. Trimming shortened V by 1 base and J by 5 bases, and 12 bases separated the two germline ends. The V gene's germline CDR1 is MGHRA and CDR2 YSYEKL. Time point meaning: cycle 4 day 1 (C4D1), after 5 to 7 weeks of nivolumab. No patient escaped relapse after autologous stem cell transplantation, and brentuximab vedotin exposure varied. Best response was recorded as complete response, partial response or progressive disease.

The sequence came from a human donor with classical Hodgkin lymphoma. The chain joins TRBV4-1 to TRBJ2-7; no firm D call. This material consisted of peripheral blood mononuclear cells (PBMCs), taken before the fourth cycle of nivolumab. CDR3 in DNA: TGCGCCAGCAGCCAAGTCCTGGGTCTCGACGAGCAGTACTTC. It translates to CASSQVLGLDEQYF.